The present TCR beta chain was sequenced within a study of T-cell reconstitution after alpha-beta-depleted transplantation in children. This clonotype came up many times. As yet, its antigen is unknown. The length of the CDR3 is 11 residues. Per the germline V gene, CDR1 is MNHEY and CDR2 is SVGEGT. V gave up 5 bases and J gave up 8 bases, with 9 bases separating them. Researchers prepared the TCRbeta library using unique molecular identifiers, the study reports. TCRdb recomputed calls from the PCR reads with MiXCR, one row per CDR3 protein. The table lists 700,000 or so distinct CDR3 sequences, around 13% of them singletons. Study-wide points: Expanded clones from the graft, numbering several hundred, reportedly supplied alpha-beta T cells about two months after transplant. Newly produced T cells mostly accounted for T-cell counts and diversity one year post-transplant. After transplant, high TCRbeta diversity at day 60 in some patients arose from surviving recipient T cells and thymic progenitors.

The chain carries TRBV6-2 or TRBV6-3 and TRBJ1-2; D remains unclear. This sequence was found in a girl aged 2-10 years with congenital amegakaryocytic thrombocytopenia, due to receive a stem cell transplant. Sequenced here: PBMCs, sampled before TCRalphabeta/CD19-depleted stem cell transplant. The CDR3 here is CASSPHEGYTF. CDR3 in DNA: TGTGCCAGCAGTCCGCACGAGGGCTACACCTTC.